These T cell receptor beta chains were read from a single sample in a study of CD8 T cells in ankylosing spondylitis. Each CDR3 protein is one row after TCRdb ran MiXCR on the 5' RACE reads. Here the sample spans a few hundred thousand distinct CDR3 sequences, under 20% being singletons. The sequenced sample was blood, either unsorted or a sorted T cell fraction (not recorded which). All receptors come from a male donor with ankylosing spondylitis or in good health (not recorded which). Both conserved end residues are trimmed from each CDR3. The order of the fields is V gene, J gene, CDR3 length, CDR3 protein.

v_gene: TRBV3-1
j_gene: TRBJ2-1
len: 12
CDR3aa: ASSQVAYNNEQF

v_gene: TRBV7-6
j_gene: TRBJ2-3
len: 12
CDR3aa: ASTLAGGTDTQY

v_gene: TRBV11-1
j_gene: TRBJ2-6
len: 16
CDR3aa: ASSLSLGDRSGANVLT

v_gene: TRBV9
j_gene: TRBJ2-7
len: 12
CDR3aa: ASSPEGGGEEQY

v_gene: TRBV6-2/TRBV6-3
j_gene: TRBJ2-1
len: 11
CDR3aa: ASSLTWRQEQF

v_gene: TRBV7-3
j_gene: TRBJ2-3
len: 11
CDR3aa: ASSPDHSDTQY

v_gene: TRBV4-1
j_gene: TRBJ2-7
len: 15
CDR3aa: ASSQENSGSRVYEQY

v_gene: TRBV5-1
j_gene: TRBJ2-7
len: 13
CDR3aa: ASRSGLAGSDEQY

v_gene: TRBV7-2
j_gene: TRBJ2-1
len: 13
CDR3aa: ASSLGSSGGVAQF

v_gene: TRBV20-1
j_gene: TRBJ2-7
len: 10
CDR3aa: SARNGAYEQY

v_gene: TRBV4-3
j_gene: TRBJ2-7
len: 13
CDR3aa: ASSQGTDPWDEQY

v_gene: TRBV20-1
j_gene: TRBJ2-3
len: 14
CDR3aa: SARGLAGGLTDTQY

v_gene: TRBV12-3/TRBV12-4
j_gene: TRBJ2-7
len: 11
CDR3aa: ASSPTGGNEQY

v_gene: TRBV27
j_gene: TRBJ2-1
len: 13
CDR3aa: AARLTAGGPGEQF

v_gene: TRBV7-8
j_gene: TRBJ2-1
len: 14
CDR3aa: ASSLDQAGEGDEQF

v_gene: TRBV5-6
j_gene: TRBJ2-4
len: 15
CDR3aa: ASSLDGSGRAKNIQY

v_gene: TRBV3-1
j_gene: TRBJ2-7
len: 12
CDR3aa: ASSHPSPSYEQY

v_gene: TRBV20-1
j_gene: TRBJ2-5
len: 10
CDR3aa: SASRLQETQY

v_gene: TRBV5-6
j_gene: TRBJ2-7
len: 13
CDR3aa: ASSYNRDRHTEQY

v_gene: TRBV12-3/TRBV12-4
j_gene: TRBJ2-3
len: 13
CDR3aa: ASSNSGKLSDTQY

v_gene: TRBV29-1
j_gene: TRBJ2-1
len: 8
CDR3aa: SVSGQEQF

v_gene: TRBV7-9
j_gene: TRBJ2-4
len: 14
CDR3aa: ASCLAGGQIENIQY

v_gene: TRBV4-1
j_gene: TRBJ1-6
len: 10
CDR3aa: ASSSPRLPLH

v_gene: TRBV29-1
j_gene: TRBJ2-2
len: 12
CDR3aa: SVDYPPGTGELF

v_gene: TRBV12-3/TRBV12-4
j_gene: TRBJ2-2
len: 16
CDR3aa: AITPYFVLAGDTGELF

v_gene: TRBV18
j_gene: TRBJ2-7
len: 13
CDR3aa: ASSPGLDNPYEQY

v_gene: TRBV4-3
j_gene: TRBJ2-2
len: 16
CDR3aa: ASSRGSSGYWDTGELF

v_gene: TRBV6-6
j_gene: TRBJ2-7
len: 11
CDR3aa: ASSYSSSYEQY

v_gene: TRBV4-2
j_gene: TRBJ1-4
len: 13
CDR3aa: ASSQVEGADEKLF

v_gene: TRBV29-1
j_gene: TRBJ2-1
len: 9
CDR3aa: RVTGNNEQF

v_gene: TRBV7-2
j_gene: TRBJ2-1
len: 14
CDR3aa: ASSDRTSGPYNEQF

v_gene: TRBV9
j_gene: TRBJ2-5
len: 12
CDR3aa: ASSPRVGEETQY

v_gene: TRBV6-5
j_gene: TRBJ1-1
len: 15
CDR3aa: ASSYSKYSLGRTEAF

v_gene: TRBV11-2
j_gene: TRBJ2-5
len: 12
CDR3aa: ASSLGRDQETQY

v_gene: TRBV6-2/TRBV6-3
j_gene: TRBJ2-3
len: 18
CDR3aa: ASSYSGQGDLPKDTDTQY

v_gene: TRBV12-5
j_gene: TRBJ2-5
len: 16
CDR3aa: ASGSGLAGRGLEETQY

v_gene: TRBV7-8
j_gene: TRBJ1-1
len: 15
CDR3aa: ASSPAYGGMSHTEAF

v_gene: TRBV7-9
j_gene: TRBJ2-7
len: 11
CDR3aa: ASSLARRGEQY

v_gene: TRBV6-2/TRBV6-3
j_gene: TRBJ2-5
len: 12
CDR3aa: ASSRAGGEETQY

v_gene: TRBV29-1
j_gene: TRBJ2-7
len: 12
CDR3aa: SGKQGAGDGEQY

v_gene: TRBV4-1
j_gene: TRBJ1-1
len: 11
CDR3aa: ASSSGPHTEAF

v_gene: TRBV7-9
j_gene: TRBJ2-1
len: 11
CDR3aa: ASIPVLGAEQF

v_gene: TRBV28
j_gene: TRBJ2-1
len: 12
CDR3aa: ASMSGQKTNEQF

v_gene: TRBV3-1
j_gene: TRBJ2-1
len: 11
CDR3aa: ASTGVGGNEQF

v_gene: TRBV2
j_gene: TRBJ2-7
len: 11
CDR3aa: ASSDRGSYEQY

v_gene: TRBV19
j_gene: TRBJ2-5
len: 12
CDR3aa: ASSIGLAGETQY

v_gene: TRBV4-2
j_gene: TRBJ2-5
len: 13
CDR3aa: ASSPGVPLGETQY

v_gene: TRBV7-9
j_gene: TRBJ2-1
len: 15
CDR3aa: ASSLAQVLEITDEQF

v_gene: TRBV29-1
j_gene: TRBJ2-5
len: 12
CDR3aa: SAPLGQGEETQY

v_gene: TRBV4-1
j_gene: TRBJ1-2
len: 13
CDR3aa: ASSQVGGDVYGYT

v_gene: TRBV4-1
j_gene: TRBJ2-7
len: 13
CDR3aa: ASSQEVVGSYEQY